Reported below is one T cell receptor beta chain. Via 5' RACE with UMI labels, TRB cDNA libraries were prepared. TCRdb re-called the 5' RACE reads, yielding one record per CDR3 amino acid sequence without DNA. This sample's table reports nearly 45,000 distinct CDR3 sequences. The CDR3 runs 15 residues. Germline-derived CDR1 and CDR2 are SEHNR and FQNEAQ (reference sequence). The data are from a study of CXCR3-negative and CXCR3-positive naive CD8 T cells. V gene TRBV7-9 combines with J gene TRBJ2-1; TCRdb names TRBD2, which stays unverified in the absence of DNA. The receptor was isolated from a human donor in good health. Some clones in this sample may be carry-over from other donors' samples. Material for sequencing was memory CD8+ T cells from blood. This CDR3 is CASSYREGGYNEQFF.